Listed here is a single T cell receptor (beta chain). This table comes from immunoSEQ multiplex PCR, and its TCRdb copy is limited to in-frame clones, with some not included. Of about 320,000 clones in the sample, about 82% are singletons; the top ten hold about 2.1%. Germline V gives CDR1 MNHEY, CDR2 SVGAGI. Trimming pared 7 bases from V and 5 bases from J, leaving 21 bases between. The CDR3 is 15 residues long. Treatment in this sample: around 19 received Ad26.COV2.S at low or high dose, single or two shots; about 5 received placebo; per-sample allocation not given. Each sample was drawn 63 days after the first injection (of vaccine or placebo). The data originate from a study of Ad26.COV2.S vaccination and SARS-CoV-2 variants. Study overall: Ad26.COV2.S, an intramuscular injection, was given once or twice 56 days apart.

The chain is built from TRBV6-5 and TRBJ2-7; either TRBD1 or TRBD2 may fit D (6 bases each). The sample was peripheral blood, taken in a trial of Ad26.COV2.S vaccine versus placebo. The sequence was collected from a person between 18 and 59 years old who received the Ad26.COV2.S COVID-19 vaccine or a placebo. Here the CDR3 reads CASISLGGPGDEQYF. The CDR3 DNA reads as TGTGCCAGCATCTCATTAGGGGGTCCGGGGGACGAGCAGTACTTC.